This T cell receptor beta chain is from a study of technical replicates of blood from a handful of donors. Generated by immunoSEQ multiplex PCR, the TCRdb table keeps only in-frame clones and is missing some. Among roughly 100,000 clones listed, 85% to 95% were seen once. The CDR3 runs 13 residues. Germline trimming cut 9 bases from V and 5 bases from J; bases unmatched to any gene: 9. Germline V CDR1 and CDR2: MDHEN, SYDVKM. The sample consisted of T cells isolated from PBMCs. V gene TRBV28 combines with J gene TRBJ1-2; 7 nucleotides line up with TRBD1. The sequence came from a human donor in good health. This chain's CDR3 is CASLSRDSYGYTF. DNA for the CDR3: TGTGCCAGTTTATCCCGGGACAGTTATGGCTACACCTTC.